This T cell receptor (beta chain) was observed in a study of T cell responses to AZD1222 COVID-19 vaccine. Study results and limitations: Spike regions recognized by vaccine-associated CD4 TCRs spanned the protein, led by 160-218 and 743-854.

The germline CDR1 and CDR2 sequences are WNHNN and SYGVQD (reference sequence). Trimming left V 6 bases short and J 13 bases short, with 19 bases between. The CDR3 length is 13 residues. Clones were read by immunoSEQ multiplex PCR, and TCRdb kept only the in-frame ones, dropping some. The sample contains about 130,000 clones, 75% to 95% of which appear only once. This clone has a single count. Its matching antigen is unknown. The receptor's source is an adult in good health. The rearrangement joins TRBV10-1 to TRBJ2-1; D gene unclear. The sequences come from peripheral blood, collected on day 0 of AZD1222 vaccination. The CDR3 here is CASSSDQAIEQFF. The CDR3 bases are TGCGCCAGCAGCTCAGACCAGGCTATTGAACAGTTCTTC.